This TCR beta chain comes out of a study of shared clonotypes between healthy human individuals. Genomic DNA (from each subset) was split evenly across several immunoSEQ plates. Method: immunoSEQ multiplex PCR; TCRdb's copy keeps in-frame clones and lacks some. The sample carries 170,000 or so clones, about 68% recorded once. Study-level results: Sample collection involved blood only; tissue repertoires are likely different. It was observed that 5% to 6.5% of naive CD4 clonotypes were shared across four donors.

As concerns this clone: Its matching antigen is unknown.

The origin of this receptor is a man younger than 40 in good health. Source material: memory CD4+ T cells sorted from blood. Subset specified: CD45RA-negative fraction.

The CDR3 loop is CASSYTGTSGRLSYEQYF. The CDR3 nucleotides read TGTGCCAGCAGTTATACCGGGACTAGCGGGCGCCTCTCCTACGAGCAGTACTTC. The chain carries TRBV11-3 and TRBJ2-7; 12 bases map to TRBD2. Germline V gives CDR1 SGHNT, CDR2 YENEEA. This CDR3 spans 18 amino acids. V shed 6 bases, J shed 0 bases, and the junction held 12 bases outside the gene matches.